This TCR beta chain was observed in a study of blood T cell repertoires in COVID-19. Measured with immunoSEQ multiplex PCR; TCRdb has only the in-frame clones, and not every one. Among about 180,000 clones listed, about 80% were seen once. This clone was picked up a small number of times. Germline V gene lookup returns CDR1 MNHNS and CDR2 SASEGT. The ends were cut back, 2 bases at V and 5 bases at J, with 16 bases in the middle. The CDR3 covers 15 residues. The sample was peripheral blood. The genes are TRBV6-1 and TRBJ2-7; D possibly corresponds to TRBD1 (5 bases). The TCR was taken from a woman between 65 and 79 years old with acute or convalescent COVID-19. This chain's CDR3 is CASSERPGNYNEQYF. In DNA, the CDR3 is TGTGCCAGCAGTGAAAGGCCAGGGAATTACAACGAGCAGTACTTC.